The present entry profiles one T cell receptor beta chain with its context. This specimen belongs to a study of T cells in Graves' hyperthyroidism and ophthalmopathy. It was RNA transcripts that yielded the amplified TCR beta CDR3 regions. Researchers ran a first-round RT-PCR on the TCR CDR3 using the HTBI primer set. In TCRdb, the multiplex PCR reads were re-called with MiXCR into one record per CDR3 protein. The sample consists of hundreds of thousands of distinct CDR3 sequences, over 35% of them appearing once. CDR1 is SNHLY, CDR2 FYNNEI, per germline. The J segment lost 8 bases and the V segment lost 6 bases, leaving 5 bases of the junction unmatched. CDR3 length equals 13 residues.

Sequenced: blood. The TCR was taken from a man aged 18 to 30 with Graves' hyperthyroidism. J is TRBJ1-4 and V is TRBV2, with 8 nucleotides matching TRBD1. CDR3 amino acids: CASRYGDREKLFF. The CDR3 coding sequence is TGTGCCAGCAGATACGGGGACAGGGAAAAACTGTTTTTT.